This T cell receptor beta chain was captured by sequencing in a study of cytomegalovirus exposure and HLA in healthy donors. Overall study results and limits: Indistinguishable V segments, including TRBV6-2 and TRBV6-3, were excluded.

There are a few counts of this clone. No antigen is known for it. PCR primers comprised 60 Vbeta and 13 Jbeta primers. The repertoire was sequenced with immunoSEQ multiplex PCR; TCRdb's copy has only in-frame clones and lacks some. The data hold about 110,000 clones, with 69% observed a single time. CDR1 MNHEY and CDR2 SVGAGI come from the germline V gene. This CDR3 comprises 15 residues. The V gene lost 6 bases and the J gene lost 4 bases, with 18 bases spanning the gap. Input material: PBMCs. The rearrangement links TRBV6-5 to TRBJ1-1; D uncertain. The receptor was derived from a woman in her 70s in good health and CMV-seropositive. The CDR3 reads CASRGNDMTFTEAFF. For the CDR3, the DNA is TGTGCCAGCAGGGGTAATGATATGACATTCACTGAAGCTTTCTTT.